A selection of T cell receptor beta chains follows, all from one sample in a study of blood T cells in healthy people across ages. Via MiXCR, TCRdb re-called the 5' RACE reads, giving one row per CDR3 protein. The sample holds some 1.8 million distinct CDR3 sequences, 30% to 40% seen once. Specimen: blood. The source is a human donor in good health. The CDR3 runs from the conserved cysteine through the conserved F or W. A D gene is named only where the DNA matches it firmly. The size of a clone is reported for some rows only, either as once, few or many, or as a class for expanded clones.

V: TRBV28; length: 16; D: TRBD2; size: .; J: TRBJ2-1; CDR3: CASSSTSEQIYNEQFF; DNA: TGTGCCAGCAGTTCTACTAGCGAGCAAATCTACAATGAGCAGTTCTTC
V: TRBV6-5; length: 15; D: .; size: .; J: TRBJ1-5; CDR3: CASSLRQANNQPQHF; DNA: TGTGCCAGCAGTTTAAGACAAGCCAACAATCAGCCCCAGCATTTT
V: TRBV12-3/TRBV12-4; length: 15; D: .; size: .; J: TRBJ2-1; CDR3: CASSAPGVVYNEQFF; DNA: TGTGCCAGCAGTGCCCCGGGGGTAGTCTACAATGAGCAGTTCTTC
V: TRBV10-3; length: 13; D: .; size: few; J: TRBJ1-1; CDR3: CAISDRGSTEAFF; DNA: TGTGCCATCAGTGATCGAGGGAGCACTGAAGCTTTCTTT
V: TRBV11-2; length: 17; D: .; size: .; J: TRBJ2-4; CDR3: CASSLERRDLAKNIQYF; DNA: TGTGCCAGCAGCTTAGAACGCAGAGACCTAGCCAAAAACATTCAGTACTTC
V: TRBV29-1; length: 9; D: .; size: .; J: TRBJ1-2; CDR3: CSVSFGYTF; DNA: TGCAGCGTCTCGTTTGGCTACACCTTC
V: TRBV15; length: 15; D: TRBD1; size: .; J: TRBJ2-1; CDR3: CATSRDRGRFNEQFF; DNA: TGTGCCACCAGCAGAGATAGGGGGCGGTTCAATGAGCAGTTCTTC
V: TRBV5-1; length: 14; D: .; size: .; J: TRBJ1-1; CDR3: CASRTLGVATEAFF; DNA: TGCGCCAGCCGAACCTTGGGGGTAGCAACTGAAGCTTTCTTT
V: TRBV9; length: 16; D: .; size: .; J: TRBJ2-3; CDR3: CASSVVPGLFGDTQYF; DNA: TGTGCCAGCAGCGTAGTGCCGGGGCTGTTTGGAGATACTCAGTATTTT
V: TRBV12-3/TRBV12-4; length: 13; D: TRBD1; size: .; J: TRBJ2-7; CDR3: CASTLRQGYEQYF; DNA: TGTGCCAGCACCCTAAGACAGGGTTACGAGCAGTACTTC
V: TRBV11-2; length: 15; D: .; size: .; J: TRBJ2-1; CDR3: CASISQVLSYNEQFF; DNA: TGTGCCAGCATATCACAGGTTCTTTCCTACAATGAGCAGTTCTTC
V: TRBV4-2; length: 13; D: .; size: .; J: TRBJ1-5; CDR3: CASSQEEAQPQHF; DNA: TGTGCCAGCAGCCAAGAGGAGGCACAGCCCCAGCATTTT
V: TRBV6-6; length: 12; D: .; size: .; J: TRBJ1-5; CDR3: CASNREGQPQHF; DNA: TGTGCCAGCAACAGGGAAGGTCAGCCCCAGCATTTT
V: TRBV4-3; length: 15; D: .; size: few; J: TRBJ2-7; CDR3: CASSQDTGAYYEQYF; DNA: TGCGCCAGCAGCCAAGATACAGGTGCCTACTACGAGCAGTACTTC
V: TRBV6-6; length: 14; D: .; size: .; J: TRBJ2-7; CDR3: CASRSPGRSDEQYF; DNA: TGTGCCAGCAGGTCTCCGGGACGGTCCGACGAGCAGTACTTC
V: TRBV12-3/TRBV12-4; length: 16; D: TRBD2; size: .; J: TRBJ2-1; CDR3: CASSLAGGGVSDEQFF; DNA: TGTGCCAGCAGTTTAGCTGGCGGGGGGGTAAGTGATGAGCAGTTCTTC
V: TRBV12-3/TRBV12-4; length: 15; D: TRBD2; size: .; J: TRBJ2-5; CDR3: CASSLGAGPKETQYF; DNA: TGTGCCAGCAGTTTAGGAGCGGGGCCTAAAGAGACCCAGTACTTC
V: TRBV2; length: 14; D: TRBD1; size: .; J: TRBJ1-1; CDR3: CASRPTGQGDEAFF; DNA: TGTGCCAGCAGGCCAACGGGACAGGGGGATGAAGCTTTCTTT
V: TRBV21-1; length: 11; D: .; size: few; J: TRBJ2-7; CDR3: CASSCPYEQYF; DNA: TGTGCCAGCAGTTGTCCCTACGAGCAGTACTTC
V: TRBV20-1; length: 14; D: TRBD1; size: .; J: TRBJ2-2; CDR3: CSATPGQGIGELFF; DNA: TGCAGTGCAACTCCGGGACAGGGTATCGGGGAGCTGTTTTTT
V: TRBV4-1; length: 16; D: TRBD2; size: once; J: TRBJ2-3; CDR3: CAGSPLERGLTDTQYF; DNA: TGCGCCGGCAGCCCCCTCGAGCGGGGCCTCACAGATACGCAGTATTTT
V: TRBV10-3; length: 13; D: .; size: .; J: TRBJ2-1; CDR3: CAISESVGGGQFF; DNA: TGTGCCATCAGTGAGTCGGTAGGGGGGGGCCAGTTCTTC
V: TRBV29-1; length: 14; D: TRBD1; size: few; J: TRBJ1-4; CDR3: CSAETGIPNEKLFF; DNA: TGCAGCGCCGAGACAGGGATACCTAATGAAAAACTGTTTTTT
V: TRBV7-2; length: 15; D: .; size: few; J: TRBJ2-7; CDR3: CATSNRVGASYEQYF; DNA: TGTGCCACCTCAAACAGGGTTGGTGCTTCCTACGAGCAGTACTTC
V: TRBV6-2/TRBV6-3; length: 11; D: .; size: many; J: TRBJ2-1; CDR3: CATRTYNEQFF; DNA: TGTGCCACCAGAACCTACAATGAGCAGTTCTTC
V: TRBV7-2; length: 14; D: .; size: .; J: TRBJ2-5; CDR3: CASSLDRARQTQYF; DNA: TGTGCCAGCAGCTTAGATCGCGCTAGACAGACCCAGTACTTC
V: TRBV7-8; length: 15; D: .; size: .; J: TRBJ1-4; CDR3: CASSFNKATNEKLFF; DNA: TGTGCCAGCAGCTTTAACAAGGCAACTAATGAAAAACTGTTTTTT
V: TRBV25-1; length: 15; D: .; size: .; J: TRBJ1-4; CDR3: CASSDPRAPNEKLFF; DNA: TGTGCCAGCAGTGATCCCAGGGCACCTAACGAAAAACTGTTTTTT
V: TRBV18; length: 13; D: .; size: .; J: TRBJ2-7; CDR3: CASSPGQSLEQYF; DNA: TGTGCCAGCTCCCCAGGACAGTCTCTCGAGCAGTACTTC
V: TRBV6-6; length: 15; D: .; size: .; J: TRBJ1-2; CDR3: CASSYSQGSNYGYTF; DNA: TGTGCCAGCAGTTACAGCCAGGGCAGCAACTATGGCTACACCTTC
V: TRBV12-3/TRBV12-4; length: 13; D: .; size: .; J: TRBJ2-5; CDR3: CASSTGLLGTQYF; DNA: TGTGCCAGCAGTACCGGACTCCTGGGGACCCAGTACTTC
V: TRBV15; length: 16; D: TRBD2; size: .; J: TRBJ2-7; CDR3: CATSRDVAGGPGEQYF; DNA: TGTGCCACCAGCAGAGATGTTGCGGGGGGGCCGGGTGAGCAGTACTTC
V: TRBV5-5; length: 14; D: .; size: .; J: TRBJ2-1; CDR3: CASSLSWGDHEQFF; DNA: TGTGCCAGCAGCTTGTCGTGGGGAGATCATGAGCAGTTCTTC
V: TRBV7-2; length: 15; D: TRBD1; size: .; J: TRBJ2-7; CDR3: CASSSQTGGTYEQYF; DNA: TGTGCCAGCAGCTCTCAGACAGGGGGAACCTACGAGCAGTACTTC
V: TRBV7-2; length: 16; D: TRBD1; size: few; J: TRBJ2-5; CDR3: CASSLALPGGWETQYF; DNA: TGTGCCAGCAGCTTAGCCCTCCCAGGGGGCTGGGAGACCCAGTACTTC
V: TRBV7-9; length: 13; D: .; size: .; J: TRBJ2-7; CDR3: CASSLKGIDEQYF; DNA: TGTGCCAGCAGCTTAAAAGGGATCGACGAGCAGTACTTC
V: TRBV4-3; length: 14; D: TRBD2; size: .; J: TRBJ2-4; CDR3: CASSQLAGAGEQYF; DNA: TGCGCCAGCAGCCAGCTAGCGGGAGCAGGGGAGCAGTACTTC
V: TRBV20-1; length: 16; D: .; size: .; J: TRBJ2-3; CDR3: CSARGRDGLNTDTQYF; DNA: TGCAGTGCTAGAGGTCGGGACGGGCTAAACACAGATACGCAGTATTTT
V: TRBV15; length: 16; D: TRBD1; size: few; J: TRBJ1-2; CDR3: CATSRSDRGIDYGYTF; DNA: TGTGCCACCAGCAGATCAGACAGGGGGATCGACTATGGCTACACCTTC